This TCR beta chain was recorded in a study of cytomegalovirus exposure and HLA in healthy donors. This clone showed up just a few times. What it binds is unknown. The CDR3 contains 13 residues. The V and J ends lost 4 bases and 6 bases, in that order; junction bases with no gene match: 8. Germline-derived CDR1 and CDR2 are SQVTM and ANQGSEA. The study, taken as a whole, reports: Sequencing probably produced one cluster of sequence variants that were highly shared.

Primers included in the PCR were 60 Vbeta and 13 Jbeta primers. Repertoires were generated with immunoSEQ multiplex PCR, while TCRdb's copy carries only in-frame clones and drops some. The sample yields tens of thousands of clones, more than 55% seen once. The chain has TRBV29-1 and TRBJ1-1; the match to TRBD1 covers 7 bases. The clonotype originates from a man in his sixties in good health and CMV-seropositive. Sequencing was done on a sample of PBMCs. The CDR3 loop reads CSVVTGDGPEAFF. CDR3 bases: TGCAGCGTTGTAACAGGGGACGGGCCTGAAGCTTTCTTT. Filled out from reference TRBV29-1 and TRBJ1-1, the complete variable domain reads SAVISQKPSRDICQRGTSLTIQCQVDSQVTMMFWYRQQPGQSLTLIATANQGSEATYESGFVIDKFPISRPNLTFSTLTVSNMSPEDSSIYLCSVVTGDGPEAFFGQGTRLTVV.